A single sample is the source of the 30 T cell receptor beta chains below, sequenced in a study of shared T cell receptors in the human thymus. Sequencing was performed with immunoSEQ multiplex PCR; in TCRdb, only in-frame clones are kept and a portion is missing. The sample has roughly 700,000 clones; 88% are singletons. The data were also submitted as part of a second study, on human thymus T cells.

Sequencing input: thymocytes. The receptors stem from a boy less than two years old with a congenital heart defect.

J is TRBJ1-1 and V is TRBV9, with no clear D. CDR1 SGDLS and CDR2 YYNGEE come from the germline V gene. V was shortened by 1 base and J by 5 bases, with 12 bases between the two germline ends. The CDR3 spans 14 residues. DNA of the CDR3: TGTGCCAGCAGCGTATTAGAAACGGGGACTGAAGCTTTCTTT. Translation: CASSVLETGTEAFF.

This chain connects TRBV11-3 to TRBJ1-4; 8 nucleotides match TRBD1. The CDR3 spans 15 residues. J lost 4 bases, V lost 5 bases, and 6 bases had no gene match. Germline V gene lookup returns CDR1 SGHNT and CDR2 YENEEA. CDR3 amino acids: CASSVGTGDNEKLFF. The CDR3 DNA reads as TGTGCCAGCAGCGTCGGGACAGGAGATAATGAAAAACTGTTTTTT.

This rearrangement joins TRBV10-1 to TRBJ1-1; the D is unclear. Trimming pared 8 bases from V and 2 bases from J, leaving 18 bases between. The CDR3 length is 15 residues. Germline V gives CDR1 WNHNN, CDR2 SYGVQD (reference sequence). The CDR3 nucleotides are TGCGCCAGCCCTGGGCGTCGAATTCTAAACACTGAAGCTTTCTTT. This sequence encodes CASPGRRILNTEAFF.

CDR3 sequence reads: CASSLGTSGRDVYEQYF. In nucleotides, the CDR3 is TGCGCCAGCAGCTTGGGGACTAGCGGGAGGGATGTCTACGAGCAGTACTTC. J is TRBJ2-7 and V is TRBV5-1, with 15 positions matching TRBD2. The V and J ends lost 0 bases and 3 bases, in that order; junction bases with no gene match: 4. Germline loops: CDR1 SGHRS, CDR2 YFSETQ. This CDR3 contains 17 residues.

The rearrangement uses TRBV11-2 and TRBJ2-7; 11 positions match TRBD1. Germline V CDR1 and CDR2: SGHAT, FQNNGV. The CDR3 is 13 residues long. V was pared by 4 bases and J by 8 bases, with 4 bases of the junction left unmatched. DNA of the CDR3: TGTGCCAGCAGCTCCGGGACAGGGGGTCAGCAGTACTTC. Its translation: CASSSGTGGQQYF.

The chain recombines TRBV11-2 with TRBJ1-3; D gene ambiguous. The germline V gene has CDR1 SGHAT and CDR2 FQNNGV. The CDR3 has 16 amino acids. V was clipped by 4 bases and J by 4 bases, with 17 bases between them. CDR3 protein: CASSWTIAGFGNTIYF. The CDR3 bases are TGTGCCAGCAGCTGGACTATAGCTGGCTTCGGAAACACCATATATTTT.

V usage is TRBV29-1 and J usage is TRBJ2-1; 11 nucleotides agree with TRBD2. Germline CDR1 and CDR2: SQVTM and ANQGSEA. The CDR3 sequence is 16 residues long. V gave up 1 base and J gave up 8 bases; unmatched junction bases: 10. CDR3 sequence: CSVEGPSSGRRYEQFF. The CDR3 nucleotides read TGCAGCGTTGAAGGACCCTCTAGCGGGAGGAGGTATGAGCAGTTCTTC.

V gene TRBV27 combines with J gene TRBJ2-1; tentatively, D is TRBD1 (6 bases). The germline V and J ends were trimmed by 6 bases and 5 bases, with 17 bases remaining between them. The CDR3 is 15 residues long. Germline V CDR1 and CDR2: MNHEY, SMNVEV (reference sequence). The CDR3 sequence: CASSLTGLLNNEQFF. CDR3 sequence (DNA): TGTGCCAGCAGCCTGACAGGACTCTTAAACAATGAGCAGTTCTTC.

This clone was detected once. The chain combines TRBV5-6 with TRBJ2-1; D unclear. V lost 2 bases and J lost 9, with 9 bases in between. The germline CDR1 and CDR2 sequences are SGHDT and YYEEEE. This CDR3 contains 12 residues. CDR3 residues: CASSFGGSEQFF. CDR3 sequence (DNA): TGTGCCAGCAGCTTTGGCGGTTCTGAGCAGTTCTTC.

The chain carries TRBV27 and TRBJ1-5, with TRBD1 matching over 9 bases. Germline assignment: CDR1 MNHEY and CDR2 SMNVEV (reference sequence). The CDR3 covers 18 residues. V lost 3 bases to trimming and J lost 1 base; unmatched junction nucleotides: 10. The CDR3 DNA is TGTGCCAGCAGTTTCCCCGGACAGGGGAGCGGAAGCAATCAGCCCCAGCATTTT. Encoded protein: CASSFPGQGSGSNQPQHF.

V gene TRBV7-4 combines with J gene TRBJ1-1; possibly TRBD1 for D (6 bases). The length of the CDR3 is 15 residues. Looked up from germline, CDR1 is SGHVT and CDR2 is SQSDAQ. The V end was cut by 5 bases, the J end by 1 base, with 14 bases between. The CDR3 DNA is TGTGCCAGCAGCCCGCAGGGGCCCAAGAACACTGAAGCTTTCTTT. Translation: CASSPQGPKNTEAFF. The full variable domain, with the rest looked up from reference TRBV7-4 and TRBJ1-1, is GAGVSQSPRYKVAKRGRDVALRCDSISGHVTLYWYRQTLGQGSEVLTYSQSDAQRDKSGRPSGRFSAERPERSVSTLKIQRTEQGDSAVYLCASSPQGPKNTEAFFGQGTRLTVV.

The chain carries TRBV27 and TRBJ2-7; TRBD2 aligns across 10 bases. CDR3 length equals 16 residues. From germline, CDR1 is MNHEY and CDR2 SMNVEV (reference sequence). The ends lost 7 bases at V and 6 bases at J; junction bases unmatched: 15. The chain's CDR3 is CASTPLAGVRAPEQYF. The CDR3 coding sequence is TGTGCCAGCACTCCTCTAGCGGGAGTGCGGGCACCCGAGCAGTACTTC.

In the case of this clone: The junction and the germline gene differ at one end; a read error may be behind it. The V gene is TRBV7-7, the J gene TRBJ2-5; weak D call: TRBD2 (5 bases). Germline V lookup: CDR1 SSHAT, CDR2 FNYEAQ (reference sequence). This CDR3 has 17 residues. The CDR3 here is CASSLDRARDRQETQYF. Here the CDR3 DNA reads TGTGCTAGCAGCTTAGATAGGGCACGGGATCGGCAAGAGACCCAGTACTTC.

This clone appeared a single time. This sequence joins TRBV7-9 and TRBJ2-5; weak D call: TRBD1 (5 bases). Looked up from germline, CDR1 is SEHNR and CDR2 is FQNEAQ (reference sequence). CDR3 size: 14 residues. Trimming left V 5 bases short and J 1 base short, with 11 bases between. CDR3 nucleotide sequence: TGTGCCAGCAGCGTAGACAGAGTCCAAGAGACCCAGTACTTC. This encodes CASSVDRVQETQYF.

This chain joins TRBV14 and TRBJ2-2; TRBD1 aligns across 7 bases. Trimming cost V 5 bases and J 1 base; bases outside gene matches: 7. CDR1 SGHDN and CDR2 FVKESK come from the germline V gene. This CDR3 has 16 residues. DNA of the CDR3: TGTGCCAGCAGCAAAGGACAGGAAAAGAACACCGGGGAGCTGTTTTTT. Its translation: CASSKGQEKNTGELFF.

The J gene is TRBJ2-1, the V gene TRBV25-1, with 11 positions matching TRBD2. CDR1 is MGHDK and CDR2 is SYGVNS in the germline V gene. This CDR3 spans 17 amino acids. V lost 3 bases to trimming and J lost 5 bases; unmatched junction nucleotides: 9. The CDR3 sequence: CASSEFPGLAVHNEQFF. As DNA, the CDR3 is TGTGCCAGCAGTGAGTTTCCGGGACTAGCGGTTCACAATGAGCAGTTCTTC.

The chain employs TRBV28 and TRBJ1-2; 7 bases match TRBD1. CDR3 length equals 16 residues. Germline V CDR1 and CDR2: MDHEN, SYDVKM. The V gene end was trimmed by 5 bases and the J gene end by 4 bases; junction bases not matched to a gene: 13. CDR3 nucleotides: TGTGCCAGCAGTACTATGGACAGGCTCAGGGCCTATGGCTACACCTTC. Translated, it gives CASSTMDRLRAYGYTF.

The chain employs TRBV18 and TRBJ2-1; D remains unclear. The germline V gene has CDR1 KGHSH and CDR2 LQKENI. The CDR3 extends over 14 amino acids. Trimming cost V 3 bases and J 8 bases, with 14 bases left between them. The CDR3 nucleotides are TGTGCCAGCTCACCGAGGAGCAGAGTGGATGAGCAGTTCTTC. It encodes CASSPRSRVDEQFF.

This chain uses TRBV19 with TRBJ2-4; 10 positions match TRBD1. The germline V gene encodes CDR1 LNHDA and CDR2 SQIVND (reference sequence). The CDR3 spans 19 residues. Trimming at V came to 4 bases and at J to 1 base, leaving 13 bases not matched to a gene. The CDR3, as DNA: TGTGCCAGTAGTAATTGGGACAGGGGTGATATGAGGGCCAAAAACATTCAGTACTTC. This gives the protein CASSNWDRGDMRAKNIQYF. Supplemented by reference TRBV19 and TRBJ2-4, the full variable domain reads DGGITQSPKYLFRKEGQNVTLSCEQNLNHDAMYWYRQDPGQGLRLIYYSQIVNDFQKGDIAEGYSVSREKKESFPLTVTSAQKNPTAFYLCASSNWDRGDMRAKNIQYFGAGTRLSVL.

This clone was recorded a few times. The chain uses TRBV19 and TRBJ2-7; a possible D gene is TRBD2 (6 bases). V lost 4 bases and J 5 bases, leaving 15 bases between the germline ends. Per the germline V gene, CDR1 is LNHDA and CDR2 is SQIVND (reference sequence). The CDR3 consists of 14 residues. Here the CDR3 reads CASSRTGEGHEQYF. CDR3 bases: TGTGCCAGTAGTAGAACGGGAGAGGGCCACGAGCAGTACTTC.

The sample holds one count of this clone. This rearrangement joins TRBV5-5 to TRBJ1-1; a possible D gene is TRBD1 (5 bases). Trimming shortened V by 0 bases and J by 5 bases, and 8 bases separated the two germline ends. Germline V CDR1 and CDR2: SGHKS, YYEKEE (reference sequence). The length of the CDR3 is 13 residues. CDR3 sequence: CASSLGRDTEAFF. CDR3 DNA: TGTGCCAGCAGCTTGGGCAGGGATACTGAAGCTTTCTTT.

J is TRBJ2-5 and V is TRBV5-4, with 11 nucleotides matching TRBD2. Germline V lookup: CDR1 SGHNT, CDR2 YYREEE (reference sequence). CDR3 length: 15 amino acids. The V gene end was trimmed by 5 bases and the J gene end by 2 bases; junction bases not matched to a gene: 5. CDR3 coding DNA: TGTGCCAGCAGACCGGGACTAGCGGCTCAAGAGACCCAGTACTTC. Protein product: CASRPGLAAQETQYF.

J is TRBJ1-4 and V is TRBV4-1, with a possible D match to TRBD1 (5 bases). The germline V gene encodes CDR1 MGHRA and CDR2 YSYEKL. V was pared by 0 bases and J by 0 bases, with 17 bases between. This CDR3 is built from 19 residues. The CDR3 sequence is CASSQEYSGTRATNEKLFF. CDR3 bases: TGCGCCAGCAGCCAAGAGTATTCGGGGACTCGAGCAACTAATGAAAAACTGTTTTTT.

Comments on this clone: Other nucleotide sequences in the sample specify the same CDR3. The chain combines TRBV6-5 with TRBJ1-5; TRBD1 might be the D (5 bases). The CDR3 sequence is 13 residues long. V gave up 5 bases and J gave up 3 bases, with 8 bases separating them. CDR1 and CDR2 from the germline V gene are MNHEY and SVGAGI. CDR3 DNA: TGTGCCAGCAGTCCCGGACACAATCAGCCCCAGCATTTT. It codes for CASSPGHNQPQHF.

The chain joins TRBV9 to TRBJ1-1, with 9 nucleotides matching TRBD1. This CDR3 has 18 residues. Trimming removed 3 bases from V and 1 base from J; junction bases left unmatched: 13. Germline V CDR1 and CDR2: SGDLS, YYNGEE. The CDR3 coding sequence is TGTGCCAGCAGCGCCTCAGGCGGGACAGGGTGTGGGAACACTGAAGCTTTCTTT. It yields the protein CASSASGGTGCGNTEAFF.

The J gene is TRBJ2-7, the V gene TRBV5-6; maybe TRBD1 (5 bases). Between the trimmed V and J ends, which lost 0 bases and 3 bases, there was a span of 13 bases. The CDR3 consists of 15 residues. The germline V gene has CDR1 SGHDT and CDR2 YYEEEE. CDR3 in amino acids: CASSLEGRALYEQYF. The CDR3 DNA reads as TGTGCCAGCAGCTTGGAGGGCAGGGCCCTCTACGAGCAGTACTTC.

The chain joins TRBV7-6 to TRBJ2-5; the match to TRBD1 covers 10 bases. CDR3 length equals 16 residues. CDR1 and CDR2 from the germline V gene are SGHVS and FNYEAQ. Germline trimming cut 2 bases from V and 1 base from J; bases unmatched to any gene: 4. CDR3 coding DNA: TGTGCCAGCAGCTTAACGGGGGACAGGGGCCAAGAGACCCAGTACTTC. It codes for CASSLTGDRGQETQYF.

This clone is a singleton in its sample. The V gene is TRBV27, the J gene TRBJ1-5, with unresolved D. V was shortened by 6 bases and J by 4 bases, with 16 bases between the two germline ends. Germline V gene data show CDR1 as MNHEY and CDR2 as SMNVEV (reference sequence). This CDR3 comprises 15 residues. The CDR3 bases are TGTGCCAGCAGGACGAACCGGGTTGGAAATCAGCCCCAGCATTTT. Its translation is CASRTNRVGNQPQHF.

The rearrangement links TRBV5-6 to TRBJ2-7; TRBD1 matches at 11 bases. The CDR3 has 16 residues. V shed 2 bases and J 7 bases; nucleotides not matched to a gene: 11. The germline V gene encodes CDR1 SGHDT and CDR2 YYEEEE. CDR3 in amino acids: CASSFTGTGGRGEQYF. CDR3 DNA: TGTGCCAGCAGCTTCACCGGGACAGGGGGACGAGGTGAGCAGTACTTC.

The rearrangement links TRBV5-4 to TRBJ2-7, with 7 bases identical to TRBD2. Germline loops: CDR1 SGHNT, CDR2 YYREEE (reference sequence). The CDR3 spans 15 residues. With 3 bases clipped from V and 0 bases from J, the junction kept 6 bases outside the gene matches. CDR3 in DNA: TGTGCCAGCAGCTCCGGAAGCGGGATCTCCTACGAGCAGTACTTC. Its translation: CASSSGSGISYEQYF.